These 8 T cell receptor beta chains share one sample of origin, sequenced in a study of shared clonotypes between healthy human individuals. This table comes from immunoSEQ multiplex PCR, and its TCRdb copy is limited to in-frame clones, with some not included. The sample includes about 2.4 million clones, approximately 93% of them seen just once. The material sequenced was naive CD4+ T cells from PBMCs. Subset specified: CD45RA+ positively selected. The receptors stem from a man aged 18-30 years in good health. Some clones in this sample may be carry-over from other donors' samples.

This chain connects TRBV4-1 to TRBJ2-5, with TRBD2 identical over 11 bases. TRBJ2-7 matches the DNA end more closely, so the J call is doubtful. Germline CDR1 MGHRA, CDR2 YSYEKL. The CDR3 consists of 15 residues. CDR3 in amino acids: CASSRQGLADYEQYF. The DNA of the CDR3 is TGCGCCAGCAGTCGCCAGGGACTAGCGGATTACGAGCAGTACTTC.

The CDR3 region has the DNA TGTGCCAGCAGCGGAGCGGGAGGGATGACGGATGAGCAGTTCTTC. Amino acids: CASSGAGGMTDEQFF. J is TRBJ2-1 and V is TRBV2; 10 bases fit TRBD2. This CDR3 is 15 amino acids long. Germline V gives CDR1 SNHLY, CDR2 FYNNEI. V gave up 6 bases and J gave up 8 bases; unmatched junction bases: 10.

The chain links TRBV5-8 to TRBJ1-5; TRBD1 matches at 7 bases. The CDR3 is made up of 15 amino acids. Looked up from germline, CDR1 is SGHTS and CDR2 is YDEGEE. J lost 6 bases, V lost 5 bases, and 11 bases had no gene match. DNA for the CDR3: TGTGCCAGCAGTTTAACAGGGGTCACACGTCAGCCCCAGCATTTT. Translation gives CASSLTGVTRQPQHF.

The gene calls are TRBV5-1 and TRBJ1-3; tentative D call: TRBD1 (6 bases). CDR1 SGHRS and CDR2 YFSETQ come from the germline V gene. CDR3 size: 15 residues. Trimming took off 4 bases at V and 4 bases at J, with 15 bases between the two ends. The DNA of the CDR3 is TGCGCCAGCAGCGCCCAACCCGGGACAGGAAACACCATATATTTT. Encoded protein: CASSAQPGTGNTIYF.

This clone is a singleton in its sample. This chain connects TRBV6-1 to TRBJ2-5; no firm D call. The germline V and J ends were trimmed by 3 bases and 1 base, with 9 bases remaining between them. Germline CDR1 reads MNHNS; CDR2 reads SASEGT. The CDR3 is made up of 14 amino acids. CDR3 sequence reads: CASSDGPGQETQYF. As DNA, the CDR3 is TGTGCCAGCAGTGACGGTCCGGGCCAAGAGACCCAGTACTTC.

The CDR3 DNA reads TGTGCCAGCAGCTACCAACGTACCGATCAGCCCCAGCATTTT. This codes for CASSYQRTDQPQHF. The V call is TRBV5-5, the J call TRBJ1-5; no clear D gene. This CDR3 spans 14 amino acids. V was pared by 3 bases and J by 5 bases, with 12 bases between. Germline V gene data show CDR1 as SGHKS and CDR2 as YYEKEE (reference sequence).

V gene TRBV9 combines with J gene TRBJ2-3; possibly TRBD2 for D (6 bases). V was pared by 1 base and J by 4 bases, with 10 bases between. CDR1 is SGDLS, CDR2 YYNGEE, per germline. The CDR3 spans 14 residues. CDR3 nucleotide sequence: TGTGCCAGCAGCGTAACGGGAGTCGCAGATACGCAGTATTTT. Translation gives CASSVTGVADTQYF.

The rearrangement links TRBV9 to TRBJ1-4, with a tentative D call TRBD1 (5 bases). The germline V and J ends were trimmed by 0 bases and 4 bases, with 13 bases remaining between them. CDR1 SGDLS and CDR2 YYNGEE come from the germline V gene. This CDR3 spans 16 amino acids. CDR3 region: CASSVGRGAGNEKLFF. CDR3 coding DNA: TGTGCCAGCAGCGTAGGAAGAGGGGCCGGTAATGAAAAACTGTTTTTT.